These 27 T cell receptor beta chains were sequenced from one sample in a study of response to subunit inactivated influenza vaccine. TCRdb re-derived calls from the RT-PCR reads in MiXCR, one entry per CDR3 protein. This sample yields more than 450,000 distinct CDR3 sequences, of which around 11% are seen a single time; 10% belongs to the top ten. The input for sequencing was PBMCs from blood, taken on the day of vaccination. These receptor sequences come from a man aged 50 to 59 who received an inactivated influenza vaccine.

The V gene is TRBV5-1, the J gene TRBJ2-3, with 7 bases identical to TRBD2. The CDR3 sequence is 15 residues long. Germline CDR1 SGHRS, CDR2 YFSETQ. The V gene end was trimmed by 1 base and the J gene end by 5 bases; junction bases not matched to a gene: 7. The CDR3 reads CASSLLASGRDTQYF. The CDR3 nucleotides read TGCGCCAGCAGCTTGCTTGCTAGCGGACGAGATACGCAGTATTTT.

The sample holds a few counts of this clonotype. The V call is TRBV24-1, the J call TRBJ2-1; 7 positions match TRBD2. This CDR3 contains 17 residues. Germline trimming cut 3 bases from V and 4 bases from J; bases unmatched to any gene: 11. Germline V gene lookup returns CDR1 KGHDR and CDR2 SFDVKD. CDR3 in amino acids: CATSDSDGTNIYNEQFF. The DNA of the CDR3 is TGTGCCACCAGTGATAGCGACGGGACTAATATATACAATGAGCAGTTCTTC.

This clonotype was seen more than once but under ten times. This sequence joins TRBV7-2 and TRBJ2-7, with 8 bases matching TRBD2. The CDR3 spans 15 residues. V shed 9 bases, J shed 7 bases, and the junction held 17 bases outside the gene matches. Germline V gene sequence: CDR1 SGHTA, CDR2 FQGNSA. This chain's CDR3 is CASALGMGQRGEQYF. The CDR3 DNA reads TGTGCCAGTGCCCTGGGTATGGGGCAGCGGGGGGAGCAGTACTTC.

The chain is built from TRBV9 and TRBJ2-2, with 7 bases aligning to TRBD2. The ends lost 0 bases at V and 0 bases at J; junction bases unmatched: 2. Per germline, CDR1 SGDLS and CDR2 YYNGEE. This CDR3 has 16 residues. CDR3 protein: CASSVASGSNTGELFF. CDR3 DNA: TGTGCCAGCAGCGTAGCTAGCGGCTCGAACACCGGGGAGCTGTTTTTT.

The V call is TRBV6-2 or TRBV6-3, the J call TRBJ2-7; D perhaps matches TRBD1 (6 bases). The CDR3 length is 13 residues. The V gene's germline CDR1 is MNHEY and CDR2 SVGEGT. Deletions cut 4 bases from V and 5 bases from J, with 12 bases between. The DNA of the CDR3 is TGTGCCAGCAGTTCTTGGACAGACCACGAGCAGTACTTC. Amino acids: CASSSWTDHEQYF.

This clonotype was picked up many times. V is TRBV7-2 and J is TRBJ2-1; D ambiguous. V lost 1 base, J lost 4 bases, and 5 bases lay in between. From germline, CDR1 is SGHTA and CDR2 FQGNSA. This CDR3 contains 13 residues. DNA of the CDR3: TGTGCCAGCAGCTTAGAACCGTACAATGAGCAGTTCTTC. Translation gives CASSLEPYNEQFF.

This rearrangement joins TRBV20-1 to TRBJ2-2; D is possibly TRBD1 or TRBD2 (8 bases each). The CDR3 is 16 amino acids. Germline V CDR1 and CDR2: DFQATT, SNEGSKA (reference sequence). V dropped 3 bases and J dropped 3 bases, with 17 bases sitting between them. This chain's CDR3 is CSASHSGTGYTGELFF. The CDR3 nucleotides are TGCAGTGCTAGTCATAGCGGGACAGGATACACCGGGGAGCTGTTTTTT.

The chain employs TRBV7-2 and TRBJ2-1; D not certain. Trimming cost V 2 bases and J 4 bases, with 6 bases left between them. Germline CDR1 and CDR2: SGHTA and FQGNSA. The CDR3 is made up of 13 amino acids. CDR3 region: CASSLMGYNEQFF. CDR3 nucleotides: TGTGCCAGCAGCTTAATGGGATACAATGAGCAGTTCTTC.

The V call is TRBV5-1, the J call TRBJ2-1; D may be TRBD1 or TRBD2 (6 bases each). The CDR3 sequence is 17 residues long. Per germline, CDR1 SGHRS and CDR2 YFSETQ. V shed 3 bases and J shed 0 bases, with 16 bases lying between them. CDR3 nucleotide sequence: TGCGCCAGCAGCTGGGGGCTACTCGGGAGCTCCTACAATGAGCAGTTCTTC. Translated: CASSWGLLGSSYNEQFF.

The gene calls are TRBV20-1 and TRBJ2-1; 8 bases are shared with TRBD2. Germline CDR1 and CDR2: DFQATT and SNEGSKA (reference sequence). The V gene end was trimmed by 3 bases and the J gene end by 6 bases; junction bases not matched to a gene: 7. This CDR3 has 14 amino acids. The CDR3 region is CSAREPSGSNEQFF. The DNA for the CDR3 is TGCAGTGCTAGGGAGCCCAGCGGGAGCAATGAGCAGTTCTTC.

This clonotype was recorded at least ten times. The chain links TRBV20-1 to TRBJ2-5; 8 bases are a match to TRBD2. Unmatched junction bases numbered 11, after V lost 4 bases and J lost 4 bases. The CDR3 covers 15 residues. Germline V gene lookup returns CDR1 DFQATT and CDR2 SNEGSKA (reference sequence). CDR3: CSATPGSGRTETQYF. CDR3 sequence (DNA): TGCAGTGCTACCCCGGGAAGCGGGAGAACAGAGACCCAGTACTTC.

The genes are TRBV29-1 and TRBJ2-1; D possibly corresponds to TRBD2 (6 bases). The CDR3 is 14 amino acids. V lost 7 bases, J lost 7 bases, and 20 bases lay in between. In germline, CDR1 is SQVTM, CDR2 ANQGSEA. The CDR3 DNA is TGCAGCGACGGAGGCGGGACCACTTCTAATGAGCAGTTCTTC. This codes for CSDGGGTTSNEQFF.

V usage is TRBV12-5 and J usage is TRBJ2-7; 11 bases match TRBD1. Germline V CDR1 and CDR2: LGHNT, FRNRAP. The CDR3 spans 14 residues. Trimming at V came to 8 bases and at J to 5 bases, leaving 8 bases not matched to a gene. DNA for the CDR3: TGTGCTAGTTCCAAGGGGGACAGGGGGGACGAGCAGTACTTC. It translates to CASSKGDRGDEQYF.

This chain's CDR3 is CASSEEAVAKNIQYF. The DNA of the CDR3 is TGTGCCAGCAGTGAAGAAGCGGTAGCCAAAAACATTCAGTACTTC. V is TRBV2 and J is TRBJ2-4, with D perhaps TRBD2 (5 bases). In germline, CDR1 is SNHLY, CDR2 FYNNEI. Trimming stripped 1 base from V and 0 bases from J, with 7 bases between. This CDR3 contains 15 residues.

This clonotype was recorded a few times. This rearrangement joins TRBV3-1 to TRBJ1-2; the D gene is possibly TRBD1 (6 bases). The germline gives CDR1 LGHDT, CDR2 YNNKEL (reference sequence). V lost 0 bases and J 3 bases, leaving 20 bases between the germline ends. The CDR3 spans 18 residues. The CDR3 loop reads CASSQDLGPGARDYGYTF. The CDR3 DNA is TGTGCCAGCAGCCAAGATTTGGGGCCAGGGGCTAGAGACTATGGCTACACCTTC.

The chain links TRBV4-3 to TRBJ2-7; D is unresolved. Trimming pared 2 bases from V and 2 bases from J, leaving 7 bases between. Germline V gives CDR1 LGHNA, CDR2 YSLEER. CDR3 length equals 13 residues. This chain's CDR3 is CASSQSVAYEQYF. The CDR3 DNA reads as TGCGCCAGCAGCCAAAGTGTGGCCTACGAGCAGTACTTC.

As to this clonotype: A junction end diverges from the germline sequence, so it may reflect a read error. The V gene is TRBV27, the J gene TRBJ2-5, with unresolved D. This CDR3 region has 13 residues. CDR1 is MNHEY, CDR2 SMNVEV, per germline (reference sequence). The CDR3 region is CASSFAPQETQDF. The CDR3 region has the DNA TGTGCCAGCAGTTTTGCCCCACAAGAGACCCAGGACTTC.

This clonotype turned up a few times. The chain combines TRBV15 with TRBJ2-3; no firm D call. Germline V gene data show CDR1 as LNHNV and CDR2 as YYDKDF (reference sequence). The V end was cut by 4 bases, the J end by 4 bases, with 9 bases between. The CDR3 contains 13 residues. Here the CDR3 reads CATSKLLADTQYF. CDR3 coding DNA: TGTGCCACCAGCAAGCTGCTTGCAGATACGCAGTATTTT.

There are a few counts of this clonotype. The J gene is TRBJ2-3, the V gene TRBV7-2; D remains unclear. Trimming took off 3 bases at V and 2 bases at J, with 15 bases between the two ends. Germline loops: CDR1 SGHTA, CDR2 FQGNSA. The CDR3 has 16 residues. CDR3 residues: CASSFSSGIVTDTQYF. The CDR3 DNA follows: TGTGCCAGCAGCTTCAGTTCAGGAATTGTCACAGATACGCAGTATTTT.

The chain links TRBV5-1 to TRBJ2-3, with 7 nucleotides matching TRBD2. This CDR3 is built from 15 residues. Germline V lookup: CDR1 SGHRS, CDR2 YFSETQ. J gave up 2 bases and V 7 bases, and 10 bases lay outside the gene matches. CDR3 protein: CASGPGSGVTDTQYF. The CDR3 coding sequence is TGCGCCAGCGGGCCTGGAAGCGGGGTCACAGATACGCAGTATTTT.

This clonotype was observed a handful of times. V gene TRBV7-2 combines with J gene TRBJ2-7; D could derive from TRBD1 or TRBD2 (5 bases each). V was shortened by 1 base and J by 2 bases, with 12 bases between the two germline ends. CDR3 length: 15 residues. Germline CDR1 is SGHTA and CDR2 is FQGNSA. The CDR3 sequence: CASSLGLQGPYEQYF. As DNA, the CDR3 is TGTGCCAGCAGCTTAGGTCTGCAGGGACCCTACGAGCAGTACTTC. The entire variable domain, with the rest obtained from reference TRBV7-2 and TRBJ2-7, is as follows: GAGVSQSPSNKVTEKGKDVELRCDPISGHTALYWYRQSLGQGLEFLIYFQGNSAPDKSGLPSDRFSAERTGGSVSTLTIQRTQQEDSAVYLCASSLGLQGPYEQYFGPGTRLTVT.

The table lists this clonotype with a few counts. This sequence joins TRBV7-6 and TRBJ2-7; maybe TRBD2 (5 bases). Trimming left V 5 bases short and J 0 bases short, with 17 bases between. The germline V gene encodes CDR1 SGHVS and CDR2 FNYEAQ. This CDR3 region has 16 residues. In DNA form, the CDR3 reads TGTGCCAGCAGCCCGAGATCGGGGAAGACCTCCTACGAGCAGTACTTC. Its translation: CASSPRSGKTSYEQYF. Complete variable domain (other parts from reference TRBV7-6 and TRBJ2-7): GAGVSQSPRYKVTKRGQDVALRCDPISGHVSLYWYRQALGQGPEFLTYFNYEAQQDKSGLPNDRFSAERPEGSISTLTIQRTEQRDSAMYRCASSPRSGKTSYEQYFGPGTRLTVT.

This clonotype was counted only a few times. The gene calls are TRBV6-2 or TRBV6-3 and TRBJ2-1, with 12 bases fitting TRBD2. The germline CDR1 and CDR2 sequences are MNHEY and SVGEGT. V was pared by 8 bases and J by 7 bases, with 12 bases of the junction left unmatched. The CDR3 runs to 16 residues. The chain's CDR3 is CASRPGLAGGQNEQFF. For the CDR3, the DNA is TGTGCCAGCCGTCCGGGGCTAGCGGGAGGGCAGAATGAGCAGTTCTTC.

This clonotype has more than one count but fewer than ten. The chain has TRBV20-1 and TRBJ2-7; TRBD1 matches at 12 bases. The CDR3 loop spans 14 amino acids. With V trimmed by 5 bases and J by 7 bases, 9 bases remained unmatched. CDR1 is DFQATT and CDR2 is SNEGSKA in the germline V gene (reference sequence). CDR3 DNA: TGCAGTGCTTTACCGGGACAGGGGGCGCAAGAGCAGTACTTC. It translates to CSALPGQGAQEQYF.

The chain has TRBV6-4 and TRBJ2-1, with 9 nucleotides matching TRBD2. V dropped 7 bases and J dropped 0; count of bases not matched to a gene: 7. Germline values: CDR1 MRHNA, CDR2 SNTAGT. CDR3 length equals 16 residues. The CDR3 coding sequence is TGTGCCAGCACTCCCCCGACTAGCGGCTCCTACAATGAGCAGTTCTTC. Its protein product is CASTPPTSGSYNEQFF.

This clonotype was found a few times. J is TRBJ2-1 and V is TRBV28; 7 bases align to TRBD1. V was pared by 1 base and J by 8 bases, with 8 bases of the junction left unmatched. This CDR3 has 15 residues. In germline, CDR1 is MDHEN, CDR2 SYDVKM. The CDR3 here is CASSLYRGLGDEQFF. In nucleotides, the CDR3 is TGTGCCAGCAGTTTATATAGGGGGCTTGGGGATGAGCAGTTCTTC.

Worth noting for this clonotype: At one boundary the junction diverges from the germline segment, which might be a read error. The rearrangement joins TRBV27 to TRBJ2-2; D is undetermined. Germline V gene data show CDR1 as MNHEY and CDR2 as SMNVEV (reference sequence). CDR3 size: 12 residues. CDR3 bases: TGTGCCAGCGGTTTTTTTGGCGGGGAGCTGTTTTTT. This translates into CASGFFGGELFF.